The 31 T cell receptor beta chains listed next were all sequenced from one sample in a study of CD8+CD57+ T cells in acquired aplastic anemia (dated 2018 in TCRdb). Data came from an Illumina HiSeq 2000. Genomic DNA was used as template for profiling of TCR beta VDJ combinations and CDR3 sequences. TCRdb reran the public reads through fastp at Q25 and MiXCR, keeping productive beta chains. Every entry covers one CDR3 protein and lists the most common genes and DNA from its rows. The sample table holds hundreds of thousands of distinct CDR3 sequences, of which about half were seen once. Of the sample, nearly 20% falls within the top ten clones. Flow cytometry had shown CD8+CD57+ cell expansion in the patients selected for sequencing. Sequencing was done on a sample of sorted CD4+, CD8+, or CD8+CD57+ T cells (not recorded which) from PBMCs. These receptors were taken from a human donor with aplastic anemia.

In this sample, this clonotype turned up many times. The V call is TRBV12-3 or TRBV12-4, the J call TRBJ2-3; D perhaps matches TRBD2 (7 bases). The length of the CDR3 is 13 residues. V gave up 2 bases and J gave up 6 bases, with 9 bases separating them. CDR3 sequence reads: CASSLRGGDTQYF. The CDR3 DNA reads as TGTGCCAGCAGTTTAAGGGGGGGTGATACGCAGTATTTT.

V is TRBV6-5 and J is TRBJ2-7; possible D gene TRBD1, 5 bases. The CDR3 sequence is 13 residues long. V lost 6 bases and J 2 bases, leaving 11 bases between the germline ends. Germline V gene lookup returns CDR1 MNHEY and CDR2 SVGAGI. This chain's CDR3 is CASSLLGPYEQYF. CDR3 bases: TGTGCCAGCAGCCTGTTGGGGCCCTACGAGCAGTACTTC.

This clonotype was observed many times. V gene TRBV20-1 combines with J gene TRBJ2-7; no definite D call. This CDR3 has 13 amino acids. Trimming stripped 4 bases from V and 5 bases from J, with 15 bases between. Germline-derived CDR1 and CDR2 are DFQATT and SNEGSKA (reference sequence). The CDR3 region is CSAISPATDEQYF. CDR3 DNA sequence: TGCAGTGCTATTAGCCCGGCTACCGACGAGCAGTACTTC.

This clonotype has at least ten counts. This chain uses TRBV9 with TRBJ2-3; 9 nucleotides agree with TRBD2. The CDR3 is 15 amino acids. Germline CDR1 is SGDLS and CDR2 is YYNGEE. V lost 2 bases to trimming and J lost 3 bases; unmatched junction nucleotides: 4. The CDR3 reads CASSVSGGGTDTQYF. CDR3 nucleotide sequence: TGTGCCAGCAGCGTTAGCGGGGGAGGAACAGATACGCAGTATTTT.

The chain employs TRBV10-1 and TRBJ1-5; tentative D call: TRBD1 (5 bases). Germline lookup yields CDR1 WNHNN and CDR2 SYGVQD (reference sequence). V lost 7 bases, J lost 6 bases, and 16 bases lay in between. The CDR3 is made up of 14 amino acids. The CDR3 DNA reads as TGCGCCAGCACTCCGGGGAGGGACGGTCAGCCCCAGCATTTT. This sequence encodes CASTPGRDGQPQHF.

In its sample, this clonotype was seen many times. The CDR3 DNA reads as TGTGCCACCAGTGATCCCGGGATGGACTATGGCTACACCTTC. Protein product: CATSDPGMDYGYTF. This rearrangement joins TRBV24-1 to TRBJ1-2; D gene uncertain. The V end lost 3 bases, the J end lost 3 bases, and 10 bases lay between the germline ends. The V gene's germline CDR1 is KGHDR and CDR2 SFDVKD. This CDR3 comprises 14 residues.

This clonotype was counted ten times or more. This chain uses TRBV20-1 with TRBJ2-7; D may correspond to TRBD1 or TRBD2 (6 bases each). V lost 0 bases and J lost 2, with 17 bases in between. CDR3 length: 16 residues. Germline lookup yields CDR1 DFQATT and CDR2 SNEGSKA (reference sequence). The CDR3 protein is CSARDGRGLAAYEQYF. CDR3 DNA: TGCAGTGCTAGAGATGGACGGGGGCTCGCGGCCTACGAGCAGTACTTC.

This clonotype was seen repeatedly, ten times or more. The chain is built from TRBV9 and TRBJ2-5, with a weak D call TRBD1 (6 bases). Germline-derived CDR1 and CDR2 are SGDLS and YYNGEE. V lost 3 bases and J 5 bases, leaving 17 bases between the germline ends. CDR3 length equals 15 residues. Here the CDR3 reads CASSGLQGQGETQYF. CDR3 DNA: TGTGCCAGCAGCGGGTTACAGGGTCAGGGGGAGACCCAGTACTTC.

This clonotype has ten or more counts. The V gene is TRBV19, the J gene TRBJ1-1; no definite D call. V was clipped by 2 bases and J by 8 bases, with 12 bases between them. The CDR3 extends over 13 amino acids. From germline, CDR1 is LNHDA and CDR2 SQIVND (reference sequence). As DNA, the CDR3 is TGTGCCAGTAGTATAAGTCTTCGAGGGGAAGCTTTCTTT. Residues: CASSISLRGEAFF.

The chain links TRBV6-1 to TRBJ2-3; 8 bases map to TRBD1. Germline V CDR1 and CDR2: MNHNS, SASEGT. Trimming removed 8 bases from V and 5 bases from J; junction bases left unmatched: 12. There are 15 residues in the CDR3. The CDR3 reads CASGTGQGRIDTQYF. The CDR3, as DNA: TGTGCCAGCGGAACCGGACAGGGTCGAATAGATACGCAGTATTTT.

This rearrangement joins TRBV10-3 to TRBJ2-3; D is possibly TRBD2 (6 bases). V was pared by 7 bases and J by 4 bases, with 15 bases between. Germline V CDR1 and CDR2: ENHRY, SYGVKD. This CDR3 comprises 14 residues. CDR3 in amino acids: CAIMEGRDADTQYF. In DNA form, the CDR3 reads TGTGCCATCATGGAGGGCCGGGACGCAGATACGCAGTATTTT.

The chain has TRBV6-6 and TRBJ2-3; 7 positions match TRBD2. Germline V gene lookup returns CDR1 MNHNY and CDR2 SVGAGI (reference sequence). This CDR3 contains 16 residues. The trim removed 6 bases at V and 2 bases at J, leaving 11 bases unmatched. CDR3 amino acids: CASSQFGGGDTDTQYF. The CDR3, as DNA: TGTGCCAGCAGCCAATTCGGCGGGGGAGACACAGATACGCAGTATTTT.

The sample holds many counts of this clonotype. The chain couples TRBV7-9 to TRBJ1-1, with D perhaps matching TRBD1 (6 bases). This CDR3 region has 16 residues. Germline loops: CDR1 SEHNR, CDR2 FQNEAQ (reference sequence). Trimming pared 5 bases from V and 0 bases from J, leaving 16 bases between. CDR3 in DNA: TGTGCCAGCAGCCCACTGGGGGCGAGCCTGAACACTGAAGCTTTCTTT. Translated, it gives CASSPLGASLNTEAFF. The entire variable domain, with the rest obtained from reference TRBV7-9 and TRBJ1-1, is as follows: DTGVSQNPRHKITKRGQNVTFRCDPISEHNRLYWYRQTLGQGPEFLTYFQNEAQLEKSRLLSDRFSAERPKGSFSTLEIQRTEQGDSAMYLCASSPLGASLNTEAFFGQGTRLTVV.

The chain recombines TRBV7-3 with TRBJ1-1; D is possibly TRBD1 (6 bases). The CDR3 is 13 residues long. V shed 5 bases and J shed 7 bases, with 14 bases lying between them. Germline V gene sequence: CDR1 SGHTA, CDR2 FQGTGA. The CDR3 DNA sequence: TGTGCCAGCAGCCCCGGACAGACCCTTGAAGCTTTCTTT. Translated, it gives CASSPGQTLEAFF.

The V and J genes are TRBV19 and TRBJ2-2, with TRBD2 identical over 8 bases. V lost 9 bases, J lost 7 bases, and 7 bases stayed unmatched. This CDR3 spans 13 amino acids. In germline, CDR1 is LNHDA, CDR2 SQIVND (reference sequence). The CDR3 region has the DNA TGTGCCAGCACGGGACTAGGAGGCGGGGAGCTGTTTTTT. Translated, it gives CASTGLGGGELFF. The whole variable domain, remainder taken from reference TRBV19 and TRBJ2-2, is DGGITQSPKYLFRKEGQNVTLSCEQNLNHDAMYWYRQDPGQGLRLIYYSQIVNDFQKGDIAEGYSVSREKKESFPLTVTSAQKNPTAFYLCASTGLGGGELFFGEGSRLTVL.

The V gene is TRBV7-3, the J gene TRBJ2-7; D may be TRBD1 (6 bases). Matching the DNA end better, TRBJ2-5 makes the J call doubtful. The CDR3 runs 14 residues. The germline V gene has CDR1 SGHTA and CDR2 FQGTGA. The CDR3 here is CASSLEQGQETQYF. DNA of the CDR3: TGTGCCAGCAGCTTAGAACAGGGACAAGAGACCCAGTACTTC.

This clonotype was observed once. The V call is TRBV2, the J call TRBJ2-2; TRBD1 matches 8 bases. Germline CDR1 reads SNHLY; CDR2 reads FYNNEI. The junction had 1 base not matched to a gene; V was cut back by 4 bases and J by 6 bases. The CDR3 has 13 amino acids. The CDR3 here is CASSGQGPGELFF. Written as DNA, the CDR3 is TGTGCCAGCAGTGGACAGGGGCCCGGGGAGCTGTTTTTT.

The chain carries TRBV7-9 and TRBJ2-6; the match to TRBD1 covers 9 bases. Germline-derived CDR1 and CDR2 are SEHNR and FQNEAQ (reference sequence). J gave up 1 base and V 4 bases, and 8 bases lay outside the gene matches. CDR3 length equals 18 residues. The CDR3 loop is CASSWGQGGLSGANVLTF. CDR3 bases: TGTGCCAGCAGCTGGGGACAGGGTGGTTTGTCTGGGGCCAACGTCCTGACTTTC.

CDR3 DNA: TGTGCCAGCAGCGTAGCCCAAAGTAATTCACCCCTCCACTTT. Protein product: CASSVAQSNSPLHF. This chain connects TRBV9 to TRBJ1-6, with unresolved D. The CDR3 runs 14 residues. Germline V gives CDR1 SGDLS, CDR2 YYNGEE. V was clipped by 0 bases and J by 6 bases, with 7 bases between them. The variable domain in full, with the rest retrieved from reference TRBV9 and TRBJ1-6, is DSGVTQTPKHLITATGQRVTLRCSPRSGDLSVYWYQQSLDQGLQFLIQYYNGEERAKGNILERFSAQQFPDLHSELNLSSLELGDSALYFCASSVAQSNSPLHFGNGTRLTVT.

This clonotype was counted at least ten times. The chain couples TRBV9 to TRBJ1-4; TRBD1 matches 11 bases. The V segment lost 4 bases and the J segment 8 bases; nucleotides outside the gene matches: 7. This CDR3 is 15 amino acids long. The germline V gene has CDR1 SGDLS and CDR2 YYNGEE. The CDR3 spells CASSRTGTGGEKLFF. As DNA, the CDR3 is TGTGCCAGCAGCAGAACCGGGACAGGGGGGGAAAAACTGTTTTTT.

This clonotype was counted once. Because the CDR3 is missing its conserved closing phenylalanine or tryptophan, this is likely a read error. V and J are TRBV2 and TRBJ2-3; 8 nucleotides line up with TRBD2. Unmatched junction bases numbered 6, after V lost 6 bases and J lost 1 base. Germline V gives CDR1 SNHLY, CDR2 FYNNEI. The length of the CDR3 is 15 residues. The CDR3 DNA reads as TGTGCCAGCAGGGAACTAGCGGAGGGCACAGATACGCAGTATTAT. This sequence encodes CASRELAEGTDTQYY.

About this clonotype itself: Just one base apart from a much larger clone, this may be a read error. In DNA, the CDR3 is TGTGCCGTCGCGACAGGGGCTCAGCCCCAGCATTTT. Its protein product is CAVATGAQPQHF. V is TRBV28 and J is TRBJ1-5, with TRBD1 matching 8 bases. Unmatched junction bases numbered 6, after V lost 11 bases and J lost 6 bases. Germline V CDR1 and CDR2: MDHEN, SYDVKM. The CDR3 consists of 12 residues.

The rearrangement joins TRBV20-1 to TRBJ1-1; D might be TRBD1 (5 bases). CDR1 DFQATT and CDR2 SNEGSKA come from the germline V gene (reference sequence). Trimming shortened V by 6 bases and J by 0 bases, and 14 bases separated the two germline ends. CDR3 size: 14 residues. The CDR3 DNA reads TGCAGTGCAGGAGGGGTGCAAATGAACACTGAAGCTTTCTTT. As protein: CSAGGVQMNTEAFF.

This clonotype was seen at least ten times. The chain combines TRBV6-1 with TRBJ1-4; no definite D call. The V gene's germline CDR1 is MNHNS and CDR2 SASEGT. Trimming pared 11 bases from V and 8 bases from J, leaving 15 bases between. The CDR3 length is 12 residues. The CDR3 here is CAAHGVGEKLFF. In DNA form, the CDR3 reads TGTGCCGCCCACGGGGTCGGGGAAAAACTGTTTTTT.

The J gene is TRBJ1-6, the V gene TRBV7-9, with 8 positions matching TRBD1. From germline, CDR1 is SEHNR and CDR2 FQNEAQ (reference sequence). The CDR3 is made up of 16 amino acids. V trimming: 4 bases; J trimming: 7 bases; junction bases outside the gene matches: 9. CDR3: CASSSGQGMVNSPLHF. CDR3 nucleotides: TGTGCCAGCAGCTCAGGACAGGGCATGGTAAATTCACCCCTCCACTTT.

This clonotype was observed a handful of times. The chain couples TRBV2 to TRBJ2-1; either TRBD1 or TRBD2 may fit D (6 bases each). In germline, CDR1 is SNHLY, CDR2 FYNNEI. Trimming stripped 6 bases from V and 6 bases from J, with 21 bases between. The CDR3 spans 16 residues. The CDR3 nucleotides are TGTGCCAGCAGCCAAGAAGGGGGGCCGAGGTTCAATGAGCAGTTCTTC. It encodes CASSQEGGPRFNEQFF.

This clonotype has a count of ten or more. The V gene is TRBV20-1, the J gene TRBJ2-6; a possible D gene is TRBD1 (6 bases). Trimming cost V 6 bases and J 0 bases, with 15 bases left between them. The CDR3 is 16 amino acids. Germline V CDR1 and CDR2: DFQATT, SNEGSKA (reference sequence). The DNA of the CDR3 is TGCAGTGCCCGAGGTGGGGGCACCTCTGGGGCCAACGTCCTGACTTTC. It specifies CSARGGGTSGANVLTF.

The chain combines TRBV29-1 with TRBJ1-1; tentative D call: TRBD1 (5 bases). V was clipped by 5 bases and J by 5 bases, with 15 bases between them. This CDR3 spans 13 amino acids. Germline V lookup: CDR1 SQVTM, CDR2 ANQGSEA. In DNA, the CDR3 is TGCAGCGTTTCACAAGGGGATAGAACTGAAGCTTTCTTT. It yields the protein CSVSQGDRTEAFF.

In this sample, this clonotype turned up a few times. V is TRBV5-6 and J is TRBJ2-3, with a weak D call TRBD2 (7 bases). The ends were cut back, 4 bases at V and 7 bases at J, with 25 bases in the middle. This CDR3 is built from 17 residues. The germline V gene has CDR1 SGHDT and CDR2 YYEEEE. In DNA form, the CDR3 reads TGTGCCAGCAGCCAAACCTGGGAGGGGGGGGGGATGCATACGCAGTATTTT. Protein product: CASSQTWEGGGMHTQYF.

The CDR3 coding sequence is TGTGCCAGCAGTCAAAGGCTCACAGATACGCAGTATTTT. It is translated as CASSQRLTDTQYF. J is TRBJ2-3 and V is TRBV27; D is ambiguous. The CDR3 has 13 residues. The V gene lost 5 bases and the J gene lost 2 bases, with 8 bases spanning the gap. Germline lookup yields CDR1 MNHEY and CDR2 SMNVEV (reference sequence).

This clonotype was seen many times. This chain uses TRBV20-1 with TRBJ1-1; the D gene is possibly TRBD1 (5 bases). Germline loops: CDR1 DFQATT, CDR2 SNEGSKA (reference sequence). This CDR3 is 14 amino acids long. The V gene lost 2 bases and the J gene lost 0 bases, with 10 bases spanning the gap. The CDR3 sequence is CSARRRRVNTEAFF. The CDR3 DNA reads TGCAGTGCTAGACGGCGCAGGGTGAACACTGAAGCTTTCTTT.